Below, one T cell receptor beta chain is given with its context. No antigen is known for it. This record belongs to a study of response to subunit inactivated influenza vaccine. General observations from the study: Authors suggested seasonal influenza vaccinations each recruit few new T cells.

TCRdb used MiXCR to reprocess the RT-PCR reads, holding one entry per CDR3 protein. The table records 500,000 to 600,000 distinct CDR3 sequences, approximately 12% of them present only once. Germline CDR1 and CDR2: SGHTA and FQGNSA. The CDR3 has 14 amino acids. V gave up 6 bases and J gave up 4 bases; unmatched junction bases: 8. The sequencing here drew on PBMCs from blood, taken more than 35 days after vaccination. This clonotype was sampled from a man aged 45-65 years who received an inactivated influenza vaccine. The gene calls are TRBV7-2 and TRBJ2-5, with 7 positions matching TRBD1. In DNA, the CDR3 is TGTGCCAGCAGTCAGAATCAGGGGGTAGAGACCCAGTACTTC. Residues: CASSQNQGVETQYF.